The rows below give T cell receptor beta chains drawn from one sample of a study of blood T cell repertoires in COVID-19. Assay: immunoSEQ multiplex PCR; the TCRdb copy retains only in-frame clones and omits some. The sample lists around 140,000 clones; approximately 80% were seen once. What was sequenced was PBMCs or T cells enriched from blood (not recorded which). These receptors were taken from a woman aged 50 to 60 who had recovered from COVID-19. Both conserved end residues are part of each CDR3. Each record gives: D gene, clone size, V gene, J gene, CDR3 DNA, CDR3 protein. The D gene is left open where the match is weak. Size is omitted from some rows. Given values are once, few, many or a class for expanded clones.

-	once	TRBV29-1	TRBJ1-2	TGCAGCGCCGGAGGGGCGGGGGGCGCGGAAAGCTACACCTTC	CSAGGAGGAESYTF
-	-	TRBV28	TRBJ1-5	TGTGCCAGCAGTTTCCTTGGGGGGACCAAAGTCAATCAGCCCCAGCATTTT	CASSFLGGTKVNQPQHF
-	-	TRBV9	TRBJ1-4	TGTGCCAGCAGCGCGAGAGTTAATGAAAAACTGTTTTTT	CASSARVNEKLFF
TRBD2	-	TRBV19	TRBJ2-2	TGTGCCAGTAAGCCTCGGGGGGGACCTGAGGTAGGGGAGCTGTTTTTT	CASKPRGGPEVGELFF
-	few	TRBV4-2	TRBJ1-2	TGTGCCAGCAGCCAAGATACGGGGGGGACCTATGGCTACACCTTC	CASSQDTGGTYGYTF
-	-	TRBV28	TRBJ1-5	TGTGCCAGCAGCCCCCTAAAGACAGCCCTTTCTCAGCCCCAGCATTTT	CASSPLKTALSQPQHF
-	few	TRBV10-3	TRBJ1-5	TGTGCCATCAGCGAACAGGGTCAGCCCCAGCATTTT	CAISEQGQPQHF
TRBD1	-	TRBV2	TRBJ1-5	TGTGCCAGCAGCGCAACCGGGACAGCTAATCAGCCCCAGCATTTT	CASSATGTANQPQHF
-	few	TRBV29-1	TRBJ1-5	TGCAGCGTTGCGGAGACAGTTAGCAATCAGCCCCAGCATTTT	CSVAETVSNQPQHF
TRBD1	-	TRBV4-1	TRBJ2-7	TGCGCCAGCAGCCATCAGGGGGCCTACGAGCAGTACTTC	CASSHQGAYEQYF
-	once	TRBV19	TRBJ1-2	TGTGCCAGTAGTAGGTCCCCTCCGGGCTATGGCTACACCTTC	CASSRSPPGYGYTF
-	-	TRBV28	TRBJ1-4	TGTGCCAGCAGTCCCCGACAGACAACTAATGAAAAACTGTTTTTT	CASSPRQTTNEKLFF
-	once	TRBV5-1	TRBJ1-3	TGCGCCAGCTCCGCCGACGCGGGGCCCTCTGGAAACACCATATATTTT	CASSADAGPSGNTIYF